This T cell receptor beta chain was captured by sequencing in a study of vaccination and CD4 T cells after COVID-19. Noted treatment: roughly 10-day PBMC culture with coronavirus spike peptide pools or control peptides (ViraFEST assay). CD4+ T cells that came from the unexposed donor were collected before the COVID-19 pandemic (2011-2018). Once peptide pools had expanded antigen-specific T cells, ViraFEST sequenced TCRs. Trimming took off 0 bases at V and 1 base at J, with 8 bases between the two ends. The CDR3 has 14 amino acids. CDR1 is SGHRS, CDR2 YFSETQ, per germline. An Oncomine TCR Beta short-read assay was used to sequence the DNA from cultured CD4+ T cells. The genomic DNA was obtained from cultured CD4+ T cells by extraction with the QIAamp micro DNA kit. TCRdb used MiXCR to reprocess the PCR reads, holding one entry per CDR3 protein. The sample has 10,000 or so distinct CDR3 sequences, about 36% seen once.

Details on this clonotype: Its antigen is currently unknown.

The sequence was obtained from a human donor in good health. The chain is built from TRBV5-1 and TRBJ2-7; possible D gene TRBD2, 5 bases. Sequenced: CD4+ T cells from blood, cultured in vitro. As DNA, the CDR3 is TGCGCCAGCAGCTTGGCACTAGAATCCTACGAGCAGTACTTC. Translated, it gives CASSLALESYEQYF.